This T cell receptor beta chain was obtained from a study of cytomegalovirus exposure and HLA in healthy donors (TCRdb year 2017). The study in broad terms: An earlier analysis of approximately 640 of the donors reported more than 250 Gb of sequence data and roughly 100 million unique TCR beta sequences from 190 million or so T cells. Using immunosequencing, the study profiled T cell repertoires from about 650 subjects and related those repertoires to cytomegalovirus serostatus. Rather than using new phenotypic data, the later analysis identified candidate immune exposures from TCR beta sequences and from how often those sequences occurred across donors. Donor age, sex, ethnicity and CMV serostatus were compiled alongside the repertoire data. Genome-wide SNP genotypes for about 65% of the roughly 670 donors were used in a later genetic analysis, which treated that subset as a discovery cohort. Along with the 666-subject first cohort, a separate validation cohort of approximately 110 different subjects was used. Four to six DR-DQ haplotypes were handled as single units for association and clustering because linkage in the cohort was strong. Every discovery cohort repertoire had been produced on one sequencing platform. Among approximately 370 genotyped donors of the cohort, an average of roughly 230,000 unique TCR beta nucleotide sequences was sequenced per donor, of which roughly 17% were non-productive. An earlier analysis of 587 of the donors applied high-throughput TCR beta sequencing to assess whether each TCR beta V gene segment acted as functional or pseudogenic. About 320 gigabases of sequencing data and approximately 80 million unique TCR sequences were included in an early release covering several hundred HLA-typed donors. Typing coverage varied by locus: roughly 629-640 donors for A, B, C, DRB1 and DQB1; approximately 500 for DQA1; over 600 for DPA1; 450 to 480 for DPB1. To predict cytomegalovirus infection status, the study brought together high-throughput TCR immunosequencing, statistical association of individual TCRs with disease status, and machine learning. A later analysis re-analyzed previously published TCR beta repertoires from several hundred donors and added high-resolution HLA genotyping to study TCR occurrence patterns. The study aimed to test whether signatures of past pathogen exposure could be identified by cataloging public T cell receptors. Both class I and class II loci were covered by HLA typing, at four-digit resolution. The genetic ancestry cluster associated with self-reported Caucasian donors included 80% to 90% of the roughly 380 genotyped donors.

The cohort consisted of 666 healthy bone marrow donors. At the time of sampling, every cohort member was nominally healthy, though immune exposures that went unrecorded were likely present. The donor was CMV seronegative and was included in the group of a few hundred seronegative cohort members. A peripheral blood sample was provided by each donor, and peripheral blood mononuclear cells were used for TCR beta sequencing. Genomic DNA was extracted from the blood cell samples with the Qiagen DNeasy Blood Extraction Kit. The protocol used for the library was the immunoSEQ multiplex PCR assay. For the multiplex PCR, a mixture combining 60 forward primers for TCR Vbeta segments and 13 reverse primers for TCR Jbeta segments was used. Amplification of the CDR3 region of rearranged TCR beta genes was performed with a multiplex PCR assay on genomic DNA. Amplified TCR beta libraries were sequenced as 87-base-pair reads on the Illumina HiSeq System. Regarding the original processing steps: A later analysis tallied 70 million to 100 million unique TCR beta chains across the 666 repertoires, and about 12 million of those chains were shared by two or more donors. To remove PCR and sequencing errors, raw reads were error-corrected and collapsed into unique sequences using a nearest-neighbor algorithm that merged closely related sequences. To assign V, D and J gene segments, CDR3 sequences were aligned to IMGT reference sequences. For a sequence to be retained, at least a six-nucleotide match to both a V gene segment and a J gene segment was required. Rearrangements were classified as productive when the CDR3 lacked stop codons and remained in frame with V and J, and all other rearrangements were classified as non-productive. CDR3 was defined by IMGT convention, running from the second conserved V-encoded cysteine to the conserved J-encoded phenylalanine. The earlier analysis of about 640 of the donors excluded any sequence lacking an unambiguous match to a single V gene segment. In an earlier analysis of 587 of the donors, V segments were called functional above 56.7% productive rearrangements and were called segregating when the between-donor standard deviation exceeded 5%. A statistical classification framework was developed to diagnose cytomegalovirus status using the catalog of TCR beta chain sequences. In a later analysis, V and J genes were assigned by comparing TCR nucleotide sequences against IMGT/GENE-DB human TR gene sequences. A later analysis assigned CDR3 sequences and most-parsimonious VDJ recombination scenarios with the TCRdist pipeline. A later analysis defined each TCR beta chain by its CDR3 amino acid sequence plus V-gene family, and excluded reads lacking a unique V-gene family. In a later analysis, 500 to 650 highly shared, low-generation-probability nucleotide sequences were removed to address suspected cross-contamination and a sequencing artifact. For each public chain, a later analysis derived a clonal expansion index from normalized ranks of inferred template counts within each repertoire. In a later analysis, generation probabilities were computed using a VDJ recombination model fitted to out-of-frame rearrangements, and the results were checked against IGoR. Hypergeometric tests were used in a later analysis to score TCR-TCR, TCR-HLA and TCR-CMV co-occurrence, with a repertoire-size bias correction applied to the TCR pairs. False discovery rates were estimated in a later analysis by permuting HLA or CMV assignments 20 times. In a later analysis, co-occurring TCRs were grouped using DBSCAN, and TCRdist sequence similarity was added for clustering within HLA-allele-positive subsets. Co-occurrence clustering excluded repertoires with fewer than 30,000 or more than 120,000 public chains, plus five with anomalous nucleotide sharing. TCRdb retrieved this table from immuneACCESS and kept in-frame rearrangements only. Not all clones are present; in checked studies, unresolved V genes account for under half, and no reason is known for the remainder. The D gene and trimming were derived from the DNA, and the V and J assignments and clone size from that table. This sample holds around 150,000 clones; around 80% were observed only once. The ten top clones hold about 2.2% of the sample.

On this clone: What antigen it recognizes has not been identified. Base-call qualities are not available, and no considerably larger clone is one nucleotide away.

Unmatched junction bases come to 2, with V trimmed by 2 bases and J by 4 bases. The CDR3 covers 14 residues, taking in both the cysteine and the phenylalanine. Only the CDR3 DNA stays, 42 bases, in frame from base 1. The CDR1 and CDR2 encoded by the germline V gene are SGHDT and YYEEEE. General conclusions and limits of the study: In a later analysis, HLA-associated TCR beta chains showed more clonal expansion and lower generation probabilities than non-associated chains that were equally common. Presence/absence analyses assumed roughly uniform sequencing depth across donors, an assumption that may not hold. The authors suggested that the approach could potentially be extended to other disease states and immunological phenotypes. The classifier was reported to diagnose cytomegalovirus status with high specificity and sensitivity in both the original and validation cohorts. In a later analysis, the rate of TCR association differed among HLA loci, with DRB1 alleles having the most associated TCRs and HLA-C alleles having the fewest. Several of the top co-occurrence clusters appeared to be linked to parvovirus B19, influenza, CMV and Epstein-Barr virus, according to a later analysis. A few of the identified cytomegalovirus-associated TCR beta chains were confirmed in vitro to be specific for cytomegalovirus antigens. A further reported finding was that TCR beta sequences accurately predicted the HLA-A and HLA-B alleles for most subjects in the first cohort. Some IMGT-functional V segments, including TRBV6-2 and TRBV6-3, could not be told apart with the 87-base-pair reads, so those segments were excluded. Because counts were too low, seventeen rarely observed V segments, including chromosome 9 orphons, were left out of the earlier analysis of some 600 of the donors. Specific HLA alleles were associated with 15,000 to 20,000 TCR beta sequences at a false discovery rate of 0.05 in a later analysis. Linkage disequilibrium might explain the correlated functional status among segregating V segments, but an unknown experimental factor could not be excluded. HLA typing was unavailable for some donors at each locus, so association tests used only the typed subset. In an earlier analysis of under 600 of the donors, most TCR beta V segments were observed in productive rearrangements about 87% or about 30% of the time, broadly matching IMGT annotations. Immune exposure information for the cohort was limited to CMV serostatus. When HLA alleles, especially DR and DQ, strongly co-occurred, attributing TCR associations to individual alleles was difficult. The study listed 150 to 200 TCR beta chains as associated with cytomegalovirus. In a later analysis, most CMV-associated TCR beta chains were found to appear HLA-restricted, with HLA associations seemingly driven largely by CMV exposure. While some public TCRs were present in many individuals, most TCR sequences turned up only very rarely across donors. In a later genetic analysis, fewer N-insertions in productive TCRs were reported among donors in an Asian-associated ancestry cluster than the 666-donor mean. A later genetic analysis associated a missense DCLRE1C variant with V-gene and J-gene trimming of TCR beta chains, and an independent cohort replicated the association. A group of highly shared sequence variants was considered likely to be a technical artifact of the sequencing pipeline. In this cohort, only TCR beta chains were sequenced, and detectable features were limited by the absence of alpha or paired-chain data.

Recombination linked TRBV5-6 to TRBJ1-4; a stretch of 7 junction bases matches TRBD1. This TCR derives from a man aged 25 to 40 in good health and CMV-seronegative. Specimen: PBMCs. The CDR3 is CASSFGQVNEKLFF. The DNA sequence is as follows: TGTGCCAGCAGCTTCGGACAGGTTAATGAAAAACTGTTTTTT.